The T cell receptor (beta chain) described here comes from a study of T cell responses to AZD1222 COVID-19 vaccine. Overall study: Second-dose schedules of about 4 or about 12 weeks were combined. Study-wide findings and caveats: Spike-specific TCR breadth and depth grew following two AZD1222 doses.

The CDR3 is made up of 15 amino acids. Per germline, CDR1 PRHDT and CDR2 FYEKMQ (reference sequence). Trimming cost V 5 bases and J 4 bases, with 17 bases left between them. This clone has more than one count but fewer than ten. Its specificity is not known. This table comes from immunoSEQ multiplex PCR, and its TCRdb copy is limited to in-frame clones, with some not included. The profile covers 150,000 or so clones, with 80% to 95% appearing a single time and approximately 2.3% taken by the ten largest. The chain is built from TRBV13 and TRBJ1-1; TRBD1 is a possible D gene (5 bases). Sequenced here: peripheral blood, sampled on day 0 of AZD1222 vaccination. The receptor was derived from an adult in good health. CDR3: CASSGGNRGATEAFF. For the CDR3, the DNA is TGTGCCAGCAGCGGGGGGAATCGAGGGGCCACTGAAGCTTTCTTT.